This TCR beta chain was recovered during a study of shared clonotypes between healthy human individuals. Several immunoSEQ 96-well plates shared each subset's DNA, each plate a replicate. Repertoires were generated with immunoSEQ multiplex PCR, while TCRdb's copy carries only in-frame clones and drops some. The profile covers over a million clones, with about four fifths appearing a single time and approximately 0.5% taken by the ten largest. This clone was seen a few times. Memory CD4+ cells were the fraction left after CD45RA+ naive selection. Trimming removed 6 bases at V and 3 bases at J, with 16 bases between. Germline values: CDR1 LNHDA, CDR2 SQIVND (reference sequence). The CDR3 contains 15 residues.

The receptor's source is a man aged 18-30 years in good health. Some clones in this sample may be carry-over from other donors' samples. Specimen: memory CD4+ T cells from PBMCs. The sample's subset: CD45RA-negative fraction. The chain couples TRBV19 to TRBJ2-3; perhaps TRBD2 as D (6 bases). The CDR3 DNA follows: TGTGCCAGTAGGCCCAAGGGGAGGCTGACAGATACGCAGTATTTT. Encoded protein: CASRPKGRLTDTQYF. The full variable domain, in which reference TRBV19 and TRBJ2-3 provide the parts outside the CDR3, is DGGITQSPKYLFRKEGQNVTLSCEQNLNHDAMYWYRQDPGQGLRLIYYSQIVNDFQKGDIAEGYSVSREKKESFPLTVTSAQKNPTAFYLCASRPKGRLTDTQYFGPGTRLTVL.